This TCR beta chain came from a study of T-cell memory formation after mild COVID-19. Overall study findings and caveats: CD4/CD8 balance characterized clones contracting day 15 to 85, and CD4+ skew characterized later expanders. Some responding clones appeared in pre-infection memory, suggesting cross-reactive memory joined.

Germline V CDR1 and CDR2: MNHNS, SASEGT. V dropped 7 bases and J dropped 2; count of bases not matched to a gene: 6. This CDR3 region has 15 residues. TCRalpha and TCRbeta libraries used 5'RACE with constant-segment primers and UMIs. Using its own MiXCR run on the 5' RACE reads, TCRdb lists one record per CDR3 protein. The sample contains some 120,000 distinct CDR3 sequences, about 16% of which appear only once. As to this clonotype: Its matching antigen is unknown.

V and J are TRBV6-1 and TRBJ2-1, with 9 bases matching TRBD1. Sample: PBMCs or a T cell subset sorted from them (not recorded which). This clonotype was obtained from an adult woman who had mild COVID-19 (a few samples of this study predate the infection). Cell type and time point are not known. The CDR3 nucleotides are TGTGCCAGCATGTCGACAGGGGGTACCTACAATGAGCAGTTCTTC. The encoded protein is CASMSTGGTYNEQFF.